A single T cell receptor (beta chain) is shown here with its context. Its antigen has not been determined. Base-call qualities are not available, and no considerably larger clone is one nucleotide away. In the prospective study, participants were about 18 to 89 years old, resided in approximately 25 geographic areas of the United States, and were enrolled through a virtual design. Cohort assignment in the prospective study relied on participant-reported clinical history from a screening survey and a study questionnaire. ImmuneRACE Cohort 3 recovered participants were defined by two consecutive negative NP/OP PCR tests, healthcare professional clearance, or symptom resolution. Mobile phlebotomists in the prospective study collected whole blood, serum and a nasopharyngeal or oropharyngeal swab from every participant. Participants in the prospective study had the option to provide additional blood draws and questionnaires over an approximately two-month period. Prospective study blood samples were shipped either frozen or at room temperature before DNA extraction.

TCRbeta CDR3 regions were amplified from genomic DNA by means of the immunoSEQ Assay, a bias-controlled multiplex PCR. Turning to the authors' computational methods: Nucleated cell counts per sample were estimated from amplification of reference gene primers within the assay. To quantify the absolute abundance of each unique TCRbeta CDR3 rearrangement, sequence reads were collapsed and filtered. For each sample, productive Simpson clonality was calculated by taking the square root of Simpson's diversity index across productive rearrangements. What TCRdb holds here is the immuneACCESS table cut down to in-frame rearrangements. Part of the clones is not present; checked against another copy, under half of the missing clones reflect an unresolved V gene, and the others are unexplained. V and J calls and clone size are copied from that table; D and trimming were computed from the DNA. For this sample there are some 500,000 clones; more than 75% appear just once. The ten largest clones add up to around 1.9% of the sample.

The data were obtained in a study of blood T cell repertoires in COVID-19 (dated by TCRdb to 2019 to 2021). A note on the overall study: Samples covering the acute and convalescent phases of COVID-19 were provided by collaborators in the United States, Italy and Spain. The prospective study material was composed of cDNA or gDNA derived from T cells, B-cell-depleted T cells, or PBMCs. Subjects who had been exposed to COVID-19, were actively infected with it, or had recovered from it provided the deeply sampled blood TCRbeta repertoires that made up the dataset. The repertoires were made available in a free public database intended to serve as a resource for research on the immune response to SARS-CoV-2. The samples were drawn from the first 160 participants of the ongoing ImmuneRACE study and from 1,254 subjects provided by 6 global collaborators. The sample metadata nearly always contained a de-identified subject ID, COVID-19 status, age in years and sex. Where HLA class I and class II types were available, the types were taken from metadata supplied by the sample provider, not from assay-based typing. Study-level results and caveats: How much clinical and demographic metadata was included differed by source and by participant, and the metadata was provided uncurated.

V and J are trimmed by 4 bases and 1 base, and the gene matches miss 4 bases of the junction. Reading from cysteine to phenylalanine, the CDR3 counts 15 amino acids. Just the 45-base CDR3 DNA is kept, in frame starting at base 1. The germline V gene (reference sequence) yields SGHNT for CDR1 and YYREEE for CDR2. The sequencing sample was made of PBMCs or T cells enriched from blood (not recorded which). Rearrangement joined TRBV5-4 to TRBJ1-1, with 10 bases matching TRBD1. The receptor was derived from a woman aged 40-49 years who had recovered from COVID-19. The CDR3 region has the sequence CASSERDRGNTEAFF. The nucleotides are TGTGCCAGCAGCGAACGGGACAGGGGGAACACTGAAGCTTTCTTT.